This TCR beta chain was sequenced in a study of cytomegalovirus exposure and HLA in healthy donors (dated by TCRdb to 2016 to 2017). Broadly, across the study: An earlier analysis of some 620 of the donors reported about 300 Gb of sequence data and around 100 million unique TCR beta sequences obtained from 150 million to 200 million T cells. Roughly 300 gigabases of sequencing data and 70 million to 85 million unique TCR sequences were included in an early release covering roughly 600 HLA-typed donors. Of the roughly 400 genotyped donors, 81% were placed in the genetic ancestry cluster associated with self-reported Caucasian donors. The study was designed to test whether signatures of past pathogen exposure could be identified by cataloging public T cell receptors. The study used immunosequencing to profile the T cell repertoires of under 700 subjects and linked those repertoires to cytomegalovirus serostatus. In addition to the first cohort of around 670 subjects, a separate validation cohort of 100 to 150 different subjects was used. To predict cytomegalovirus infection status, the study brought together high-throughput TCR immunosequencing, statistical association of individual TCRs with disease status, and machine learning. A later analysis re-examined previously published TCR beta repertoires from more than 650 donors and added high-resolution HLA genotyping to investigate patterns of TCR occurrence. The later analysis used no new phenotypic data to find candidate immune exposures, relying instead on TCR beta sequences and their occurrence across donors. An earlier analysis of around 540 of the donors applied high-throughput TCR beta sequencing to assess whether each TCR beta V gene segment acted as functional or pseudogenic. Donor age, sex, ethnicity and CMV serostatus were compiled alongside the repertoire data. A later genetic analysis took genome-wide SNP genotypes for 398 of the 666 donors and used that subset as a discovery cohort. Every repertoire in the discovery cohort had been generated on one and the same sequencing platform. HLA typing included class I and class II loci at four-digit resolution. Typing coverage differed by locus: A, B, C, DRB1 and DQB1 were typed in roughly 629-630 donors, DQA1 in about 560, DPA1 in roughly 590, and DPB1 in approximately 450. Because of strong linkage in the cohort, five DR-DQ haplotypes were treated as single units for association and clustering. Among roughly 400 genotyped donors of the cohort, an average of around 240,000 unique TCR beta nucleotide sequences were sequenced per donor, roughly a sixth of them non-productive. The investigation overall reported the following: The earlier analysis of fewer than 750 of the donors excluded seventeen rarely observed V segments, including chromosome 9 orphons, because counts were too low. In a later analysis, HLA-associated TCR beta chains showed more clonal expansion and lower generation probabilities than non-associated chains that were equally common. Correlated functional status among segregating V segments might reflect linkage disequilibrium, but an unknown experimental factor could not be ruled out. The presence/absence analyses assumed that sequencing depth was roughly uniform across donors, and that assumption may not be true. Broadly in line with IMGT annotations, most TCR beta V segments showed up in productive rearrangements about 87% or about 30% of the time in an earlier analysis of 450 to 600 of the donors. The sequencing pipeline was judged likely to have produced a cluster of highly shared sequence variants as a technical artifact. Immune exposure information for the cohort was limited to CMV serostatus. In this cohort, only TCR beta chains were sequenced, and detectable features were limited by the absence of alpha or paired-chain data. Specific HLA alleles were associated with more than 15,000 TCR beta sequences at a false discovery rate of 0.05 in a later analysis. According to a later genetic analysis, donors in an Asian-associated ancestry cluster had fewer N-insertions in productive TCRs than the roughly 660-donor mean. In a later analysis, most CMV-associated TCR beta chains were found to appear HLA-restricted, with HLA associations seemingly driven largely by CMV exposure. Some IMGT-functional V segments, including TRBV6-2 and TRBV6-3, could not be told apart with the 87-base-pair reads, so those segments were excluded. A later analysis reported that several top co-occurrence clusters appeared linked to parvovirus B19, influenza, CMV and Epstein-Barr virus. Cytomegalovirus status was reported to be diagnosed by the classifier with high specificity and sensitivity in both the original and validation cohorts. A total of roughly 160 TCR beta chains were listed by the study as associated with cytomegalovirus. A further reported finding was that TCR beta sequences accurately predicted the HLA-A and HLA-B alleles for most subjects in the first cohort. Three of the identified cytomegalovirus-associated TCR beta chains were confirmed in vitro to be specific for cytomegalovirus antigens. According to a later analysis, TCR association rates differed among HLA loci, with DRB1 alleles showing the most associated TCRs and HLA-C alleles showing the fewest. Most TCR sequences were seen in very few donors, while some public TCRs were found in many individuals. When HLA alleles, especially DR and DQ, strongly co-occurred, TCR associations were difficult to assign to individual alleles. V-gene and J-gene trimming of TCR beta chains was associated with a missense DCLRE1C variant in a later genetic analysis, and the association was replicated in an independent cohort. It was suggested by the authors that the approach could potentially be generalized to other disease states and immunological phenotypes. Because some donors lacked HLA typing at each locus, the association tests relied only on the typed subset.

Libraries came from the immunoSEQ multiplex PCR assay. For the multiplex PCR, a mixture combining 60 forward primers for TCR Vbeta segments and 13 reverse primers for TCR Jbeta segments was used. The CDR3 region of rearranged TCR beta genes was amplified from genomic DNA by a multiplex PCR assay. On the Illumina HiSeq System, the amplified TCR beta libraries were sequenced as 87-base-pair reads. The authors' pipeline ran thus. Across the 700 or so repertoires, a later analysis counted some 81 million unique TCR beta chains, approximately 12 million of which were shared by at least two donors. To remove PCR and sequencing errors, raw reads were error-corrected and collapsed into unique sequences using a nearest-neighbor algorithm that merged closely related sequences. Alignment of CDR3 sequences to IMGT reference sequences was used to assign V, D and J gene segments. Each retained sequence needed at least a six-nucleotide match to both a V gene segment and a J gene segment. Rearrangements were called productive when the CDR3 lacked stop codons and stayed in frame with V and J; all others were non-productive. CDR3 was defined by IMGT convention, running from the second conserved V-encoded cysteine to the conserved J-encoded phenylalanine. In an earlier analysis of 587 of the donors, sequences lacking an unambiguous match to a single V gene segment were excluded. In an earlier analysis of 587 of the donors, V segments were called functional above 56.7% productive rearrangements and were called segregating when the between-donor standard deviation exceeded 5%. A statistical classification framework was built for diagnosing cytomegalovirus status from the catalog of TCR beta chain sequences. V and J gene assignment, in a later analysis, came from comparing TCR nucleotide sequences with IMGT/GENE-DB human TR gene sequences. A later analysis assigned CDR3 sequences and most-parsimonious VDJ recombination scenarios with the TCRdist pipeline. In a later analysis, each TCR beta chain was defined by its CDR3 amino acid sequence together with its V-gene family, and reads lacking a unique V-gene family were excluded. To address suspected cross-contamination and a sequencing artifact, a later analysis removed 592 highly shared, low-generation-probability nucleotide sequences. In a later analysis, a clonal expansion index was calculated for each public chain from normalized within-repertoire ranks of inferred template counts. Generation probabilities in a later analysis came from a VDJ recombination model fitted to out-of-frame rearrangements, and those results were checked against IGoR. In a later analysis, hypergeometric tests were used to score TCR-TCR, TCR-HLA and TCR-CMV co-occurrence, with a repertoire-size bias correction applied to TCR pairs. A later analysis estimated false discovery rates by permuting HLA or CMV assignments 20 times. A later analysis grouped co-occurring TCRs with DBSCAN, adding TCRdist sequence similarity when clustering within HLA-allele-positive subsets. Co-occurrence clustering excluded repertoires with fewer than 30,000 or more than 120,000 public chains, plus five with anomalous nucleotide sharing. TCRdb mirrors the immuneACCESS table, restricted to in-frame sequences. Some clones are absent from its copies; in checked studies, under half trace to an unresolved V gene, and the reason for the others is unknown. That table is the source of V, J and clone size, and D and trimming were worked out from the DNA. The sample contains about 110,000 clones, about 80% of them found a single time. Clones ranked in the top ten supply 13% of the sample.

In total, roughly 670 healthy bone marrow donors made up the cohort. All cohort members were sampled while nominally healthy, although unrecorded immune exposures were likely present. The donor was CMV seropositive and belonged to the group of about 290 seropositive cohort members. Every donor gave a peripheral blood sample, and the peripheral blood mononuclear cells from that sample were used for TCR beta sequencing. The Qiagen DNeasy Blood Extraction Kit was used to extract genomic DNA from the blood cell samples. The CDR3 starts with the cysteine, ends with the phenylalanine, and has 18 residues. Only the CDR3 DNA stays, 54 bases, in frame from base 1. The V end loses 6 bases and the J end loses 8 bases, and a stretch of 28 bases separates them. From the germline V gene, CDR1 is SGHTA and CDR2 is FQGNSA. Regarding this clone: Its antigen remains undetermined. Base quality data are lacking; no much larger clone is found one base away.

Sequenced input: PBMCs. The chain is made from TRBV7-2 and TRBJ1-4, and perhaps TRBD1 as D gene, on 6 matching bases. This TCR derives from a man aged 25-40 years in good health and CMV-seropositive. The CDR3 in this case is CASSKGHAGDRRWEKLFF. Read as DNA, the sequence is TGTGCCAGCAGTAAGGGGCACGCAGGGGACCGGCGCTGGGAAAAACTGTTTTTT.